This T cell receptor beta chain was sequenced for a study of T cells after yellow fever vaccination. Overall study results and limits: In post-booster samples, most primary-vaccination clones reappeared (around 95% CD4, 88% CD8). Contaminating bulk clonotypes could be abundant in FACS-sorted repertoires.

This CDR3 is 15 amino acids long. The trim removed 1 base at V and 2 bases at J, leaving 5 bases unmatched. Per the germline V gene, CDR1 is SGHRS and CDR2 is YFSETQ. In its sample, this clonotype was seen many times. No antigen is known for it. The 5'RACE template-switching step produced TCR cDNA and added a universal primer site and UMIs. TCRdb processed the 5' RACE reads anew with MiXCR; each CDR3 protein has one entry. The sample yields 150,000 to 200,000 distinct CDR3 sequences, approximately 6.7% seen once. The sample consisted of CD4+ T cells sorted from PBMCs, taken about 5 days after the first yellow fever vaccination. V is TRBV5-1 and J is TRBJ2-5; 7 bases map to TRBD2. This TCR derives from a man aged 18 to 29 who received the YFV17D yellow fever vaccine. The CDR3: CASSLSSSGQETQYF. CDR3 sequence (DNA): TGCGCCAGCAGCTTGAGCTCTAGCGGACAAGAGACCCAGTACTTC.